This T cell receptor beta chain was profiled in a study of T-cell memory formation after mild COVID-19 (dated by TCRdb to the early 2020s). With regard to the full study: TCR sequence clusters from the two donors were largely donor specific. In a couple of donors, T-cell clones that expanded and contracted after mild COVID-19 were followed by sequencing TCRalpha and TCRbeta repertoires longitudinally. The cohort comprised two young, previously healthy adult volunteers, one female and one male. Overall results and qualifications from the work: Balanced CD4/CD8 phenotypes were observed for clones contracting from day 15 to 85, whereas a bias towards CD4+ was observed for a second wave of clones expanding from day 15 to 37. The study covered only a couple of mild cases, and larger cohorts including severe cases with pre-infection samples were considered necessary. The detection of some responding clones in pre-infection memory suggests that pre-existing cross-reactive memory T cells joined the SARS-CoV-2 response. Contracting CD4+ clones were found mainly in CM and EM memory subsets, while CD8+ clones were enriched in EMRA. The second-wave clones that peaked on day 37 were not confirmed to be SARS-CoV-2 specific.

Sequencing was carried out with an Illumina NovaSeq 6000. TCRalpha and TCRbeta cDNA libraries were constructed by 5'RACE with constant-segment primers, with sample barcodes and unique molecular identifiers being introduced. RNA was extracted from every sample with Trizol reagent. Amplification of the libraries took two PCR steps, and the second step added a second sample barcode plus Illumina TruSeq adapters. Sequencing of libraries was performed on an Illumina NovaSeq with 2 x 150 bp paired-end reads. Per the source publication's procedure: With migec v1.2.7, reads were demultiplexed and then collapsed into UMI-guided consensus sequences. Using mixcr v2.1.11, the UMI consensuses were aligned to TRA and TRB V and J templates and assembled into clonotypes. A clonotype was counted as expanded or contracted only when both edgeR and NoisET called the clonotype significant, with the noise models trained on biological replicates. For edgeR calls, the thresholds were a false discovery rate-adjusted p below 0.01 and a log2 fold-change of 1. As an exploratory analysis of dynamics, max-normalized trajectories of the 1000 most abundant clonotypes were examined with PCA combined with hierarchical clustering. Separately sequenced CD4+ and CD8+ repertoires were used to assign a CD4 or CD8 phenotype to each responding clone. TCRdb trimmed the raw reads at Q25, called clones with MiXCR and kept productive beta chains. Each CDR3 protein appears once, grouped with its most common genes and DNA. TCRdb, rather than the study authors, made the V and J calls. The sample yields a few hundred thousand distinct CDR3 sequences; 20% were counted once. Jointly, the top ten make up 21% of the sample.

Between the V and J ends, shortened by 0 bases and 4 bases respectively, the junction contains 12 bases. CDR1 LGHNA and CDR2 YSLEER were looked up in the germline V gene. The CDR3 starts with the cysteine, ends with the phenylalanine, and has 16 residues. CDR3 DNA is the only sequence kept; it has 48 bases, read in frame from the first base. PBMCs were isolated by Ficoll-Paque density gradient centrifugation. Of note for this clonotype: Its antigen is still unknown. No much larger clonotype is one base removed from it; base qualities were not supplied.

This receptor was taken from a man aged 18 to 35 who had mild COVID-19 (a few samples of this study predate the infection). The sample titles of this study are shuffled in the database, so cell type and time point are left out; the donor was told from shared clones. The chain employs TRBV4-3 and TRBJ2-2; the D segment might be TRBD1 or TRBD2, since each matches 7 bases. Sequencing input: PBMCs or a T cell subset sorted from them (not recorded which). The CDR3 protein: CASSQDSRGGTGELFF. The nucleotide sequence is given as TGCGCCAGCAGCCAAGATAGCAGGGGGGGCACCGGGGAGCTGTTTTTT.